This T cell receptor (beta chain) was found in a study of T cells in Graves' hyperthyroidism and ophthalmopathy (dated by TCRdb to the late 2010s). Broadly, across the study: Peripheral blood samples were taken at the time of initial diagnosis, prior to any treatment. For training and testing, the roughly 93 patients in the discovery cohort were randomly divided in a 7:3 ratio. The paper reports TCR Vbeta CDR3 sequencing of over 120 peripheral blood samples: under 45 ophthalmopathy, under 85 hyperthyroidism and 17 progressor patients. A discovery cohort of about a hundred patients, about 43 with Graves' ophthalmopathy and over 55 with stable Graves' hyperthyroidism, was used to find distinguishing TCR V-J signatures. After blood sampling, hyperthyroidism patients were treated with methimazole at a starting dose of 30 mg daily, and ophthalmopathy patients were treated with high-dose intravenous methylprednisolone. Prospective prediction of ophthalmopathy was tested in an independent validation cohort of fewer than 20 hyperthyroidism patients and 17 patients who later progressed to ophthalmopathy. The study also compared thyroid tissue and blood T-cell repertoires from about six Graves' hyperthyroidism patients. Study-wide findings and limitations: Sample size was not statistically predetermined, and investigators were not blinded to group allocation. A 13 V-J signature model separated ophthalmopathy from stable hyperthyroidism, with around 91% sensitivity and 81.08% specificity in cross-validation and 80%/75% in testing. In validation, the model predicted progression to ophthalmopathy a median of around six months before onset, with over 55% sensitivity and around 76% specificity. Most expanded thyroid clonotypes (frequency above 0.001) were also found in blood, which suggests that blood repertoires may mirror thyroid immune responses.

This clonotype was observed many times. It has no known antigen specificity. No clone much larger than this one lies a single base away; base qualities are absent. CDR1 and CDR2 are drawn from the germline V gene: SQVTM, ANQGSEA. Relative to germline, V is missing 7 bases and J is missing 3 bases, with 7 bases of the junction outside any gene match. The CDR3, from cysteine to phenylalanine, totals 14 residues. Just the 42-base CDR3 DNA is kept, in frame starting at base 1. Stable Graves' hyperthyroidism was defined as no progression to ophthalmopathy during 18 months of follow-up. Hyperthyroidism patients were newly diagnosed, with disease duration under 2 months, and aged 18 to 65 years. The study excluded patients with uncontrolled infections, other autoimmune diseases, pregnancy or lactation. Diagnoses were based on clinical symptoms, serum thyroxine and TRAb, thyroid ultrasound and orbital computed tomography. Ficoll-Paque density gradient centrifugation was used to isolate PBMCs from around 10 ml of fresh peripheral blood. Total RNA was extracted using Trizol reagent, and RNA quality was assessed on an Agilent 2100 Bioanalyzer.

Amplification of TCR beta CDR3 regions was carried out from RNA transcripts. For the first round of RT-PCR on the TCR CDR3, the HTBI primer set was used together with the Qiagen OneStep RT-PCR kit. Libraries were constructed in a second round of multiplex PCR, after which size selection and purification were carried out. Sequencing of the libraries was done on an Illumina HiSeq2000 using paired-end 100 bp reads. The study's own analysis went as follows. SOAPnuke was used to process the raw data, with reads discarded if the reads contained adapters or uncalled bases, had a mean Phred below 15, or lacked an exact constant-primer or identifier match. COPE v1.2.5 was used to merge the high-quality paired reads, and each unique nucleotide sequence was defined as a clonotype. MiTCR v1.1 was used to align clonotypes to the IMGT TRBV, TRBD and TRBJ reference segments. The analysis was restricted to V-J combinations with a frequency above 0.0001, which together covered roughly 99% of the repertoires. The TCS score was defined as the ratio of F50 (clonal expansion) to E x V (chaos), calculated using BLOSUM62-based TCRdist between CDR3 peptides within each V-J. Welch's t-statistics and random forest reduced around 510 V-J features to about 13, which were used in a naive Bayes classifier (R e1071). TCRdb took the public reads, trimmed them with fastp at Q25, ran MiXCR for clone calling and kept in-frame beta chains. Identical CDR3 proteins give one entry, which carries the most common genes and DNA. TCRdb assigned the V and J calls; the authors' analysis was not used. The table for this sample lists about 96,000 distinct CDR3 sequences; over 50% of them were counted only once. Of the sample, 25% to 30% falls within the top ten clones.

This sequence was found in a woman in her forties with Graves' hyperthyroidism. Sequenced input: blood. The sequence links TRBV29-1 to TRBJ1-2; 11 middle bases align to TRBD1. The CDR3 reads CSAGDRGFDYGYTF. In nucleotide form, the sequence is TGCAGCGCGGGGGACAGGGGGTTTGACTATGGCTACACCTTC.